Listed below are T cell receptor beta chains from one sample, sequenced in a study of cytomegalovirus exposure and HLA in healthy donors. Using immunoSEQ multiplex PCR, the repertoire was profiled, and TCRdb retains in-frame clones only, with some absent. The sample comprises roughly 190,000 clones, approximately 12% of which are singletons, and approximately 8.3% rests with the top ten. What was sequenced was PBMCs. These receptors all come from a middle-aged man in good health and CMV-seropositive. Both conserved end residues are part of each CDR3. D genes are given only for firm matches. Size is omitted from some rows. Given values are once, few, many or a class for expanded clones.

j_call v_call d_call clone_size cdr3_aa cdr3_nt
TRBJ2-2 TRBV5-8 - few CASSTTGQGPGELFF TGTGCCAGCAGCACTACGGGACAAGGACCCGGGGAGCTGTTTTTT
TRBJ1-4 TRBV15 - - CATSGVGLGGKKLFF TGTGCCACCAGCGGAGTAGGGCTCGGGGGAAAAAAACTGTTTTTT
TRBJ1-4 TRBV11-3 TRBD1 - CASRLGGTVFF TGTGCCAGCAGATTAGGCGGGACAGTTTTTTTT
TRBJ1-4 TRBV6-1 - - CASSEGGANEKLFF TGTGCCAGCAGTGAAGGGGGGGCTAATGAAAAACTGTTTTTT
TRBJ2-5 TRBV7-2 TRBD2 few CASSLMMGGGMETQYF TGTGCCAGCAGCTTAATGATGGGCGGGGGGATGGAGACCCAGTACTTC
TRBJ2-7 TRBV29-1 - - CSVERAGSYEQYF TGCAGCGTTGAAAGGGCAGGGTCCTACGAGCAGTACTTC
TRBJ2-5 TRBV11-2 - few CASSDGSEETQYF TGTGCCAGCAGCGACGGGTCTGAAGAGACCCAGTACTTC
TRBJ2-1 TRBV7-2 - - CASSWDFYNEQFF TGTGCCAGCAGCTGGGACTTCTACAATGAGCAGTTCTTC
TRBJ2-3 TRBV5-1 TRBD2 few CASSPRVAGGRTDTQYF TGCGCCAGCAGCCCCAGGGTAGCGGGGGGAAGAACAGATACGCAGTATTTT
TRBJ1-2 TRBV4-3 TRBD1 - CASSQGQGAGYGYTF TGCGCCAGCAGCCAAGGACAGGGGGCGGGCTATGGCTACACCTTC
TRBJ2-1 TRBV11-2 - - CASSSRRGSEQFF TGTGCCAGCAGCTCCCGGCGGGGAAGCGAGCAGTTCTTC